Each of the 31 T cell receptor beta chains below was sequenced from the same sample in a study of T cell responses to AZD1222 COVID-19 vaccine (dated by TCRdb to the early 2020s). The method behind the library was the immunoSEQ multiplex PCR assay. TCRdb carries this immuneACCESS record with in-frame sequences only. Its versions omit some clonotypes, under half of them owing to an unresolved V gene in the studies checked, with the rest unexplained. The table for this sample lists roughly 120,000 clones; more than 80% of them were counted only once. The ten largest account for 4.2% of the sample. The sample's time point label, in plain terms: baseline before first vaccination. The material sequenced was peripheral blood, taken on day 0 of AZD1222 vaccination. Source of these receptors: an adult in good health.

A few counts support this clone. The CDR3 spells CASQRTLEQYF. The CDR3 DNA reads TGTGCCAGCCAACGGACTCTTGAGCAGTACTTC. V and J are TRBV28 and TRBJ2-7; maybe TRBD2 (5 bases). V was trimmed by 8 bases and J by 7 bases, leaving 12 bases between them. CDR3 size: 11 residues. Germline V gene data show CDR1 as MDHEN and CDR2 as SYDVKM. The full variable domain, completed using reference TRBV28 and TRBJ2-7, is DVKVTQSSRYLVKRTGEKVFLECVQDMDHENMFWYRQDPGLGLRLIYFSYDVKMKEKGDIPEGYSVSREKKERFSLILESASTNQTSMYLCASQRTLEQYFGPGTRLTVT.

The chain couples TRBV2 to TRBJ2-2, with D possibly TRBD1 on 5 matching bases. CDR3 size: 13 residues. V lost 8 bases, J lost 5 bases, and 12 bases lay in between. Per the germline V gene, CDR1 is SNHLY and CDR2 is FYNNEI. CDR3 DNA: TGTGCCAGCGAGAAGACAGTTACCGGGGAGCTGTTTTTT. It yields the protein CASEKTVTGELFF.

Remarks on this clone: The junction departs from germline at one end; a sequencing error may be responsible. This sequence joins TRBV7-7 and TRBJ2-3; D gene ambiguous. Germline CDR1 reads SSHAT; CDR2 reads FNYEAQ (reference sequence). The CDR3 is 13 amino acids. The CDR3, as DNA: TGTGCTAGCAGCCCAGCTCCTGGAGATACGCAGTATTTT. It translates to CASSPAPGDTQYF.

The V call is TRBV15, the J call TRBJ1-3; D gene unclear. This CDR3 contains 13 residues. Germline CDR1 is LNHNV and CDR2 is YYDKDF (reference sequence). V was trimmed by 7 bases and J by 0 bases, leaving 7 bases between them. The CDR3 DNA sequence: TGTGCCACCAATACAGTCTCTGGAAACACCATATATTTT. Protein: CATNTVSGNTIYF.

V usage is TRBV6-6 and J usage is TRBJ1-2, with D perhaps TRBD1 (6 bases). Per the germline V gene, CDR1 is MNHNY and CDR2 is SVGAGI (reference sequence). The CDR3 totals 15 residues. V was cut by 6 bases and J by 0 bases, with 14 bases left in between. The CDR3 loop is CASSPGGSSNYGYTF. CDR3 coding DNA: TGTGCCAGCAGCCCCGGGGGCAGTTCTAACTATGGCTACACCTTC.

The CDR3 loop reads CASSLLAGVLNEQFF. The DNA of the CDR3 is TGTGCCAGCAGCTTACTAGCGGGAGTTCTCAATGAGCAGTTCTTC. The genes are TRBV7-9 and TRBJ2-1, with 10 bases identical to TRBD2. The ends lost 2 bases at V and 6 bases at J; junction bases unmatched: 4. Germline CDR1 SEHNR, CDR2 FQNEAQ (reference sequence). The CDR3 runs 15 residues. Based on the CDR3 plus reference TRBV7-9 and TRBJ2-1, the full variable domain is DTGVSQNPRHKITKRGQNVTFRCDPISEHNRLYWYRQTLGQGPEFLTYFQNEAQLEKSRLLSDRFSAERPKGSFSTLEIQRTEQGDSAMYLCASSLLAGVLNEQFFGPGTRLTVL.

CDR3 in amino acids: CASSPKGTSGGTTSSTDTQYF. CDR3 nucleotide sequence: TGTGCCAGCTCACCAAAAGGGACTAGCGGGGGGACGACATCTAGCACAGATACGCAGTATTTT. The J gene is TRBJ2-3, the V gene TRBV18, with TRBD2 identical over 15 bases. V trimming: 2 bases; J trimming: 0 bases; junction bases outside the gene matches: 12. CDR1 and CDR2 (germline): KGHSH, LQKENI. This CDR3 contains 21 residues. The entire variable domain, with the rest obtained from reference TRBV18 and TRBJ2-3, is as follows: NAGVMQNPRHLVRRRGQEARLRCSPMKGHSHVYWYRQLPEEGLKFMVYLQKENIIDESGMPKERFSAEFPKEGPSILRIQQVVRGDSAAYFCASSPKGTSGGTTSSTDTQYFGPGTRLTVL.

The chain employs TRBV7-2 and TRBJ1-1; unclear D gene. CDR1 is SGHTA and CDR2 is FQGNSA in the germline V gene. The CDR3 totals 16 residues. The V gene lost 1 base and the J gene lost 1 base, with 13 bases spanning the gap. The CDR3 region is CASSLGRLWTNTEAFF. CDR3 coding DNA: TGTGCCAGCAGCTTAGGCCGACTTTGGACGAACACTGAAGCTTTCTTT.

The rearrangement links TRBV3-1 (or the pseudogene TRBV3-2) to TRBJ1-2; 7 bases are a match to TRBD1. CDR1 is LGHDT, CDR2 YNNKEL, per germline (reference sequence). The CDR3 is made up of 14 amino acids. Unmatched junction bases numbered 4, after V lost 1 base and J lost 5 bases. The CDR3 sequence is CASSQGDRGYGYTF. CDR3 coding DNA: TGTGCCAGCAGCCAAGGGGACAGAGGTTATGGCTACACCTTC.

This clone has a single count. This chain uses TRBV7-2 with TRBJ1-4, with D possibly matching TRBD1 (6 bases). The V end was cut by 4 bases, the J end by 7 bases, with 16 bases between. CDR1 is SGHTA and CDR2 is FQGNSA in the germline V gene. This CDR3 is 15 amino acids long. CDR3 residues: CASSSQGYLFEKLFF. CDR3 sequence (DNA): TGTGCCAGCAGCTCACAGGGATACTTGTTTGAAAAACTGTTTTTT.

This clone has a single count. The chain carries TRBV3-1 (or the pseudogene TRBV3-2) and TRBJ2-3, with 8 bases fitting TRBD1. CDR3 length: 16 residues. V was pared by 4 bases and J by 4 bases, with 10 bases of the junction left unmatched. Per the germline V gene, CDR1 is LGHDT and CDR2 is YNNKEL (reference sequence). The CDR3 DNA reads TGTGCCAGCAGCCCCACCCTACAACAGGGGGCAGATACGCAGTATTTT. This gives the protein CASSPTLQQGADTQYF.

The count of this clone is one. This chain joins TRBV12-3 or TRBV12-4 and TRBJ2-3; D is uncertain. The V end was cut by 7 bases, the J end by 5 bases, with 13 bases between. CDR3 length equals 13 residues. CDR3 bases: TGTGCCAGCATGAGTGCCCTGGTAGATACGCAGTATTTT. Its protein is CASMSALVDTQYF.

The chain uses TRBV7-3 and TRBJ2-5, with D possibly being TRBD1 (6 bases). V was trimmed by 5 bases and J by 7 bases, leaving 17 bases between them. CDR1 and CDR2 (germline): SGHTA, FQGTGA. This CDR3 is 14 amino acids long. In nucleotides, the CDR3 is TGTGCCAGCAGCCCAAACAGGGACCCCGCGACCCAGTACTTC. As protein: CASSPNRDPATQYF.

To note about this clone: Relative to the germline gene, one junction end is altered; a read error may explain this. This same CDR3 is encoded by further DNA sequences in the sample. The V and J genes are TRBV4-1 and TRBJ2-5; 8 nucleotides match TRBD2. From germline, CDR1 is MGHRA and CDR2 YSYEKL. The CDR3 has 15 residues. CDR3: CASRPIGTRQETQYF. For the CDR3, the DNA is TGCGCCAGCAGGCCCATAGGGACTAGACAAGAGACTCAGTACTTC.

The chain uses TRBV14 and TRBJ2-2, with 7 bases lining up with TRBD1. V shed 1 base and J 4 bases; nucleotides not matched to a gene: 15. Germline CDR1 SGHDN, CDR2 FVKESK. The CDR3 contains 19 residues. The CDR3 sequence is CASSQATGMGGATTGELFF. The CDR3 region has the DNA TGTGCCAGCAGCCAAGCGACAGGGATGGGTGGTGCGACCACCGGGGAGCTGTTTTTT.

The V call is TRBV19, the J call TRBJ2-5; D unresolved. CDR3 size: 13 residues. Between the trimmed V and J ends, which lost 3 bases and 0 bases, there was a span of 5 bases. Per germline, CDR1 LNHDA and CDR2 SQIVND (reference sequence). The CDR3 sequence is CASSIQDQETQYF. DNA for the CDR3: TGTGCCAGTAGTATCCAGGACCAAGAGACCCAGTACTTC.

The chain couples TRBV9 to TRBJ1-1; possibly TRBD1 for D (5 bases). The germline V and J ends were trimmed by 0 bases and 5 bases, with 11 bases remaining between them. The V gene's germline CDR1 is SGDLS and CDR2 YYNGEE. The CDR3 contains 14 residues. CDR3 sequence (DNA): TGTGCCAGCAGCGTAGAAGGGACGAGGACTGAAGCTTTCTTT. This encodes CASSVEGTRTEAFF.

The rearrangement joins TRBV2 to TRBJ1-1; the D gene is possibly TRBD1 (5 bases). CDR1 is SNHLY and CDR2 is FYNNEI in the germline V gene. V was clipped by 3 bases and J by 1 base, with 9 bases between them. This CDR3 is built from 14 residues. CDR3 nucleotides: TGTGCCAGCAGTGACAGGGTGGCGAACACTGAAGCTTTCTTT. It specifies CASSDRVANTEAFF.

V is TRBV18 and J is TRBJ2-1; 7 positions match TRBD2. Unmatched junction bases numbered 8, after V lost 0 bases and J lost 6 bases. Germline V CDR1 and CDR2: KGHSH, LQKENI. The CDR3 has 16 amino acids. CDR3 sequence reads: CASSPPEGREGNEQFF. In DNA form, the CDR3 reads TGTGCCAGCTCACCACCGGAAGGGAGGGAGGGCAATGAGCAGTTCTTC.

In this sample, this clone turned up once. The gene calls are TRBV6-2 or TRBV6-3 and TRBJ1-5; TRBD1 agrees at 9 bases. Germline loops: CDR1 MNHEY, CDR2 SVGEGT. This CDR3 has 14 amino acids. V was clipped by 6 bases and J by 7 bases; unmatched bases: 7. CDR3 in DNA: TGTGCCAGCAGCCCGGGACAGGGAGGACAGCCCCAGCATTTT. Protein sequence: CASSPGQGGQPQHF.

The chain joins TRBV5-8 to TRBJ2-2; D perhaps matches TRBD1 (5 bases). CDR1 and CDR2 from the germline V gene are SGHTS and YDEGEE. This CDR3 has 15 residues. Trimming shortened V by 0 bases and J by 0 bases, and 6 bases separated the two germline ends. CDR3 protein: CASSLGQPNTGELFF. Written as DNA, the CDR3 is TGTGCCAGCAGCTTGGGACAGCCGAACACCGGGGAGCTGTTTTTT.

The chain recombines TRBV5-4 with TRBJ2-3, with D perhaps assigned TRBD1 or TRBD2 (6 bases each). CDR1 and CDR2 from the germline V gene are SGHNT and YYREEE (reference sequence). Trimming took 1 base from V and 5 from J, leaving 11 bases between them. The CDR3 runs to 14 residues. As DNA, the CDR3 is TGTGCCAGCAGCTTGCGGGGGCGAAGAGATACGCAGTATTTT. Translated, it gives CASSLRGRRDTQYF.

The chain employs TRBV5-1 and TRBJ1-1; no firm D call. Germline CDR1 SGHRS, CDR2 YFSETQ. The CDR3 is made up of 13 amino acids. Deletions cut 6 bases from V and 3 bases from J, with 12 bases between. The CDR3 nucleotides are TGCGCCAGCAACGACTCCGGGGACACTGAAGCTTTCTTT. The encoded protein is CASNDSGDTEAFF. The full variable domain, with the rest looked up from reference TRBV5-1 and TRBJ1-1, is KAGVTQTPRYLIKTRGQQVTLSCSPISGHRSVSWYQQTPGQGLQFLFEYFSETQRNKGNFPGRFSGRQFSNSRSEMNVSTLELGDSALYLCASNDSGDTEAFFGQGTRLTVV.

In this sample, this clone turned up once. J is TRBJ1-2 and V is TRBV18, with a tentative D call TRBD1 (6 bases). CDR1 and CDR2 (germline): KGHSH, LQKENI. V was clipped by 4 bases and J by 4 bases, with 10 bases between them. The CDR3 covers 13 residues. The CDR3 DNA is TGTGCCAGCTCACTGGACAGTGCCTATGGCTACACCTTC. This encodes CASSLDSAYGYTF.

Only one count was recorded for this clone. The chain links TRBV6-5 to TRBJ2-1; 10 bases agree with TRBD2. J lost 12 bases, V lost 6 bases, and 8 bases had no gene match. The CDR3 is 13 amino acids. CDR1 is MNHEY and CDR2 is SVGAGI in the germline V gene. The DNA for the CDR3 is TGTGCCAGCAGCCTGGGACTAGCGAGTTGGCAGTTCTTC. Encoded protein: CASSLGLASWQFF.

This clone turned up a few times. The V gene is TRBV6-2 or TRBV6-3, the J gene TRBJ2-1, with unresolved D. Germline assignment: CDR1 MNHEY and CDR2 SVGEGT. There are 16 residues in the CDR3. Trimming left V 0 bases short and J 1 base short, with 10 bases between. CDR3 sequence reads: CASSYSIRRSYNEQFF. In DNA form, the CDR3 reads TGTGCCAGCAGTTACTCGATAAGGAGATCCTACAATGAGCAGTTCTTC.

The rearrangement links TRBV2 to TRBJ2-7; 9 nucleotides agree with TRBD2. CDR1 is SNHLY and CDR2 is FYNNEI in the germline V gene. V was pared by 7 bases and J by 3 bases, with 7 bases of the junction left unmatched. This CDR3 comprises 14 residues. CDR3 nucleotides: TGTGCCAGCATCGGTCTAGCGGGGAACTACGAGCAGTACTTC. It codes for CASIGLAGNYEQYF.

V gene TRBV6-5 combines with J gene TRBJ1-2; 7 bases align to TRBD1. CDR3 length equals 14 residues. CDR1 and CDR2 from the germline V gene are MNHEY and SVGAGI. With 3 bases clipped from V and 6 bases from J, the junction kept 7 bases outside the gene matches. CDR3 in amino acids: CASSYSGQEDGYTF. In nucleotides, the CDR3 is TGTGCCAGCAGTTATTCAGGACAGGAGGATGGCTACACCTTC.

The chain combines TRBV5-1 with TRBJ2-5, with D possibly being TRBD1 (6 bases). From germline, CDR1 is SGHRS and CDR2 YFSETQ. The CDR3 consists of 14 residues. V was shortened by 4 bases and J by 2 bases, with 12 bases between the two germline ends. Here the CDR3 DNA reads TGCGCCAGCAGCATATGGACAGAACAAGAGACCCAGTACTTC. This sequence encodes CASSIWTEQETQYF.

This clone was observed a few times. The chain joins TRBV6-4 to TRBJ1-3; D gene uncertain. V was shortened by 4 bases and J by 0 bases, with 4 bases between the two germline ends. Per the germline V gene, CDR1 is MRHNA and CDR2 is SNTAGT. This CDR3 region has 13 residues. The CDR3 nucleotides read TGTGCCAGCAGTGGCATCTCTGGAAACACCATATATTTT. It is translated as CASSGISGNTIYF.

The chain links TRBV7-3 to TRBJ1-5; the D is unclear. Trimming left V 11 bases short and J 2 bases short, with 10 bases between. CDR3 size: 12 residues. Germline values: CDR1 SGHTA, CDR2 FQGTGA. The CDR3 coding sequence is TGTGCCGTTAGAGGGTGCAATCAGCCCCAGCATTTT. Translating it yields CAVRGCNQPQHF. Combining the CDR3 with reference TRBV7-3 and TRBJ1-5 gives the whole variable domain GAGVSQTPSNKVTEKGKYVELRCDPISGHTALYWYRQSLGQGPEFLIYFQGTGAADDSGLPNDRFFAVRPEGSVSTLKIQRTERGDSAVYLCAVRGCNQPQHFGDGTRLSIL.